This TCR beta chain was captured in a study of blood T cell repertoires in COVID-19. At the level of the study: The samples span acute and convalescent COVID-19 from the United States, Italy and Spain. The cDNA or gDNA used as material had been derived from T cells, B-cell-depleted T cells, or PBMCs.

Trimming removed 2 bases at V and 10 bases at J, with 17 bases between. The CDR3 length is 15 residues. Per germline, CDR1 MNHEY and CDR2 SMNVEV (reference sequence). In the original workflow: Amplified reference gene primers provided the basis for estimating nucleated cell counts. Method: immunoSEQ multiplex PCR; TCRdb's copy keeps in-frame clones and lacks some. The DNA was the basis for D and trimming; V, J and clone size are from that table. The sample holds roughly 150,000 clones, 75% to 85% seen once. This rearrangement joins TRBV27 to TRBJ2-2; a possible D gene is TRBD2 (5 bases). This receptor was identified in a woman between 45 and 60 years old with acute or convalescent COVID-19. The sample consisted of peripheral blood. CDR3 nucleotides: TGTGCCAGCAGTTTAGAGCCCTCTAGCTCTCAGGAGCTGTTTTTT. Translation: CASSLEPSSSQELFF.